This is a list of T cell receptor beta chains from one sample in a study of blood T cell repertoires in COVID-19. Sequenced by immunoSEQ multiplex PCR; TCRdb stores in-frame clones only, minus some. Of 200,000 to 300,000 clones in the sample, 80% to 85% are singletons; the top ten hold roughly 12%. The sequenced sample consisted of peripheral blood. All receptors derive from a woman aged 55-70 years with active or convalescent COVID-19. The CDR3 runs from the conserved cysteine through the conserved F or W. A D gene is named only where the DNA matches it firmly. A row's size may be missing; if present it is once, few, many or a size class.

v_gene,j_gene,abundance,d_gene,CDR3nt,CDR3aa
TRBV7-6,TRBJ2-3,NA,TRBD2,TGTGCCAGCAACCTAGCGGGGGGACGTGCAGATACGCAGTATTTT,CASNLAGGRADTQYF
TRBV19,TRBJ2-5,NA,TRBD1,TGTGCCAGTAGTAAGACAGGGGAAGAGACCCAGTACTTC,CASSKTGEETQYF
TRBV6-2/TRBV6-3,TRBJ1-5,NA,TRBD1,TGTGCCAGCAGCAGGACAGGGTTGAGCAATCAGCCCCAGCATTTT,CASSRTGLSNQPQHF
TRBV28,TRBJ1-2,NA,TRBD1,TGTGCCGCCGAGAGACAGGGATTATGGGGCTACACCTTC,CAAERQGLWGYTF
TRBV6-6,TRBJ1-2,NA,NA,TGTGCCAGCAGTTACTCCTGGGGGCGGGGCTACACCTTC,CASSYSWGRGYTF
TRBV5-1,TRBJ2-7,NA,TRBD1,TGCGCCAGCAGCTTGGGCCCCCGGGACAGGGATTACGAGCAGTACTTC,CASSLGPRDRDYEQYF
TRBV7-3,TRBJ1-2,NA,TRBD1,TGTGCCAGCAGCTTCGACAGGGCCTATGGCTACACCTTC,CASSFDRAYGYTF
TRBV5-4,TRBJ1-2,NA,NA,TGTGCCAGCAGCCAAACGGGGGGGGCCGATGGCTACACCTTC,CASSQTGGADGYTF
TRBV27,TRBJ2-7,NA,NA,TGTGCCAGCAGTTTACAGGGCGCAGCGTCCTACGAGCAGTACTTC,CASSLQGAASYEQYF
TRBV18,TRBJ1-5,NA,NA,TGTGCCAGCTCACCAAGAAACAGGGAGGGACAGCCCCAGCATTTT,CASSPRNREGQPQHF
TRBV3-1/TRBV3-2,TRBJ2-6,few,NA,TGTGCCAGCAGCCAATTCGGGGCAGGGGTCCTCTCTGGGGCCAACGTCCTGACTTTC,CASSQFGAGVLSGANVLTF
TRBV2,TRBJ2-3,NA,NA,TGTGCCAGCAAGGGGGTCATGGGTCCAGATACGCAGTATTTT,CASKGVMGPDTQYF
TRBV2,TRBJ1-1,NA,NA,TGTGCCAGCAGTGAACGGCCAACAGGGCTGGGGACTGAAGCTTTCTTT,CASSERPTGLGTEAFF
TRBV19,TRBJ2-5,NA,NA,TGTGCCAGTAGTACGATCGGGGCGGGGGAGACCCAGTACTTC,CASSTIGAGETQYF
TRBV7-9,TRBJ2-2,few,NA,TGTGCCAGCAGCCCCCGAACAGGGTTCGGCACCGGGGAGCTGTTTTTT,CASSPRTGFGTGELFF
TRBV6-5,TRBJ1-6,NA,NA,TGTGCCAGCAGTATCGTTCGACAGAATAATTCACCCCTCCACTTT,CASSIVRQNNSPLHF
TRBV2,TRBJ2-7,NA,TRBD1,TGTGCCAGCAGGAGGGACAGAGGGAGCTCCTACGAGCAGTACTTC,CASRRDRGSSYEQYF
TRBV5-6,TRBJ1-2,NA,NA,TGTGCCAGCAGCTTGGTGCTTGGGGGGTTCTATGGCTACACCTTC,CASSLVLGGFYGYTF
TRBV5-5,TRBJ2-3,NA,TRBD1,TGTGCCAGCAGCTTGCCGGACAGGGATAGCACAGATACGCAGTATTTT,CASSLPDRDSTDTQYF
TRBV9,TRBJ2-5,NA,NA,TGTGCCAGCAGCGTAGATCTAGGAAACCAAGAGACCCAGTACTTC,CASSVDLGNQETQYF
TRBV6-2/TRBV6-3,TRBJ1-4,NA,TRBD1,TGTGCCAGCAGCCTGGTAGGGGGCTCCGATTCGGCTAATGAAAAACTGTTTTTT,CASSLVGGSDSANEKLFF
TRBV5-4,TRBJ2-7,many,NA,TGTGCCAGCAGCTCAGGGCGACAACCCTCCGAGCAGTACTTC,CASSSGRQPSEQYF
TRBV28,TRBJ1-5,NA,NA,TGTGCCAGCAGTCCCACAACAGGGTCCAATCAGCCCCAGCATTTT,CASSPTTGSNQPQHF
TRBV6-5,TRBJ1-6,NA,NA,TGTGCCAGCAGTTTCTCCAGGGGTAATTCACCCCTCCACTTT,CASSFSRGNSPLHF
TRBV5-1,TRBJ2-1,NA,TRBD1,TGCGCCAGCAGCTTGGCCTCTCACGGACAGGGGAAGTTCTTC,CASSLASHGQGKFF
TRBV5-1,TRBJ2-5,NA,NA,TGCGCCAGCAGCTTGCATCGGGGAGAGACCCAGTACTTC,CASSLHRGETQYF
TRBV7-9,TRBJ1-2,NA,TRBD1,TGTGCCAGCAACCCCGACAGGGACTCTGGAAATGGCTACACCTTC,CASNPDRDSGNGYTF
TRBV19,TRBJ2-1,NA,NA,TGTGCCAGTAACAGGTTCCCCTACAATGAGCAGTTCTTC,CASNRFPYNEQFF
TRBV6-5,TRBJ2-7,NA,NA,TGTGCCAGCAGCCTCAACCCGGGACAACTTTACGAGCAGTACTTC,CASSLNPGQLYEQYF
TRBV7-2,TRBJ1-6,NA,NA,TGTGCCAGCAGCTTAATCAGGGGCGATTCACCCCTCCACTTT,CASSLIRGDSPLHF